This T cell receptor (beta chain) derives from a study of healthy donors' naive CD4 and CD8 T cells. Background on the study: For TCR alpha, new primers spanned all functional IMGT alpha genes.

Each TCR library used 450 to 600 ng of total RNA and a linear amplification protocol. One entry per CDR3 protein, called by TCRdb with MiXCR from the reads. This repertoire shows about 180,000 distinct CDR3 sequences, around 70% found once; its top ten account for about 2.4%. The CDR3 runs 13 residues. Germline CDR1 and CDR2: MNHEY and SVGEGT. With 5 bases removed from V and 2 bases from J, the gap between germline ends came to 9 bases. The sequence was collected from a pool of human donors in good health; the sample pools cells from several healthy donors. The sequencing sample was made of naive CD4+ and CD8+ T cells sorted from blood, pooled from several donors. The chain links TRBV6-2 or TRBV6-3 to TRBJ1-1; tentatively, D is TRBD1 (6 bases). The CDR3 region has the DNA TGTGCCAGCAGTACCAGGGGTAACACTGAAGCTTTCTTT. Translated, it gives CASSTRGNTEAFF.